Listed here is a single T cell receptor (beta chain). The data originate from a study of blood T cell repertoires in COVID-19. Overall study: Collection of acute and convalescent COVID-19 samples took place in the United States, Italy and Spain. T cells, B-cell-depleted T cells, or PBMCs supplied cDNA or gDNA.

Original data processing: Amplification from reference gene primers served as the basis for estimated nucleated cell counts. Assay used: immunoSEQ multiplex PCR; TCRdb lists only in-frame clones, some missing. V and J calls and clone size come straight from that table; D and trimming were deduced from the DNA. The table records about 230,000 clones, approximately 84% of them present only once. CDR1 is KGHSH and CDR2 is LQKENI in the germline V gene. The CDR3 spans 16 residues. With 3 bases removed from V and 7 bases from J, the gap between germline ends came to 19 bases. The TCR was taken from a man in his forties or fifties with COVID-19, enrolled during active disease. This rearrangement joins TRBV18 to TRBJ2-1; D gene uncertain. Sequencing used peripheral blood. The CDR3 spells CASSPVVRVVPNEQFF. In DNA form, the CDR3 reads TGTGCCAGCTCACCGGTCGTACGGGTAGTCCCTAATGAGCAGTTCTTC.